Following are 26 T cell receptor beta chains from one sample sequenced in a study of monozygotic twins with cystic fibrosis. Method: immunoSEQ multiplex PCR; TCRdb's copy keeps in-frame clones and lacks some. Here the sample spans tens of thousands of clones, approximately 90% being singletons. The sample comprised blood. The receptors were sampled from a girl aged 2 to 10 with cystic fibrosis.

This rearrangement joins TRBV5-4 to TRBJ2-3; D uncertain. This CDR3 is 13 amino acids long. The V end was cut by 4 bases, the J end by 0 bases, with 6 bases between. CDR1 and CDR2 from the germline V gene are SGHNT and YYREEE (reference sequence). The chain's CDR3 is CASSLLSTDTQYF. CDR3 nucleotides: TGTGCCAGCAGCCTCCTGAGCACAGATACGCAGTATTTT. The whole variable domain, remainder taken from reference TRBV5-4 and TRBJ2-3, is ETGVTQSPTHLIKTRGQQVTLRCSSQSGHNTVSWYQQALGQGPQFIFQYYREEENGRGNFPPRFSGLQFPNYSSELNVNALELDDSALYLCASSLLSTDTQYFGPGTRLTVL.

The chain employs TRBV5-4 and TRBJ2-7; 8 positions agree with TRBD1. V was clipped by 4 bases and J by 3 bases; unmatched bases: 9. Germline CDR1 and CDR2: SGHNT and YYREEE (reference sequence). The CDR3 sequence is 15 residues long. CDR3: CASSRKQGGHYEQYF. For the CDR3, the DNA is TGTGCCAGCAGCCGAAAACAGGGGGGACACTACGAGCAGTACTTC.

This clone was detected only once. The V call is TRBV5-1, the J call TRBJ1-6; TRBD1 matches at 8 bases. V dropped 4 bases and J dropped 5; count of bases not matched to a gene: 5. CDR1 SGHRS and CDR2 YFSETQ come from the germline V gene. The CDR3 consists of 15 residues. CDR3 in amino acids: CASSEGQGHNSPLHF. In DNA, the CDR3 is TGCGCCAGCAGCGAAGGACAGGGTCATAATTCACCCCTCCACTTT.

This clone was recorded once. The rearrangement uses TRBV20-1 and TRBJ2-7, with no clear D. Germline CDR1 and CDR2: DFQATT and SNEGSKA (reference sequence). This CDR3 region has 11 residues. V was shortened by 3 bases and J by 6 bases, with 9 bases between the two germline ends. The CDR3 bases are TGCAGTGCTAGCCCGGCTCCCGAGCAGTACTTC. Translating gives CSASPAPEQYF.

In this sample, this clone turned up once. J is TRBJ1-1 and V is TRBV29-1, with a weak D call TRBD1 (6 bases). The CDR3 extends over 15 amino acids. With 4 bases removed from V and 2 bases from J, the gap between germline ends came to 17 bases. Germline values: CDR1 SQVTM, CDR2 ANQGSEA. The CDR3 reads CSVGPPTGQNTEAFF. DNA of the CDR3: TGCAGCGTTGGTCCTCCGACAGGTCAAAACACTGAAGCTTTCTTT. Full variable domain (missing parts from reference TRBV29-1 and TRBJ1-1): SAVISQKPSRDICQRGTSLTIQCQVDSQVTMMFWYRQQPGQSLTLIATANQGSEATYESGFVIDKFPISRPNLTFSTLTVSNMSPEDSSIYLCSVGPPTGQNTEAFFGQGTRLTVV.

Here the CDR3 reads CASLNGGLRGYGYTF. The CDR3 region has the DNA TGTGCCAGCTTAAACGGAGGACTTCGGGGTTATGGCTACACCTTC. The rearrangement links TRBV6-6 to TRBJ1-2, with D hard to call. V was trimmed by 8 bases and J by 5 bases, leaving 21 bases between them. Germline V gene sequence: CDR1 MNHNY, CDR2 SVGAGI (reference sequence). The CDR3 length is 15 residues.

This chain connects TRBV7-9 to TRBJ2-1, with D unclear. This CDR3 is built from 15 residues. V gave up 2 bases and J gave up 5 bases, with 13 bases separating them. In germline, CDR1 is SEHNR, CDR2 FQNEAQ (reference sequence). The CDR3: CASSLTTSRDNEQFF. For the CDR3, the DNA is TGTGCCAGCAGCTTAACAACGAGCAGAGACAATGAGCAGTTCTTC.

The V call is TRBV5-1, the J call TRBJ1-1, with D possibly TRBD1 on 5 matching bases. This CDR3 is built from 15 residues. Trimming cost V 4 bases and J 2 bases, with 15 bases left between them. Germline V lookup: CDR1 SGHRS, CDR2 YFSETQ. The CDR3 region is CASSMGLQGNTEAFF. CDR3 bases: TGCGCCAGCAGCATGGGACTGCAGGGCAACACTGAAGCTTTCTTT.

The rearrangement uses TRBV27 and TRBJ2-1; D is undetermined. The germline V gene encodes CDR1 MNHEY and CDR2 SMNVEV (reference sequence). Trimming took off 6 bases at V and 8 bases at J, with 11 bases between the two ends. The CDR3 runs 12 residues. The CDR3 sequence: CASRITSDEQFF. The CDR3 DNA reads as TGTGCCAGCAGGATAACGTCGGATGAGCAGTTCTTC.

This chain links TRBV5-6 with TRBJ1-2; D not certain. The CDR3 sequence is 14 residues long. Trimming pared 1 base from V and 4 bases from J, leaving 11 bases between. The germline CDR1 and CDR2 sequences are SGHDT and YYEEEE. The CDR3 protein is CASSLWGVFYGYTF. For the CDR3, the DNA is TGTGCCAGCAGCTTGTGGGGAGTCTTCTATGGCTACACCTTC.

V usage is TRBV5-1 and J usage is TRBJ2-2; the D gene is possibly TRBD1 (7 bases). Germline loops: CDR1 SGHRS, CDR2 YFSETQ. CDR3 length: 15 residues. With 1 base removed from V and 7 bases from J, the gap between germline ends came to 14 bases. The CDR3 bases are TGCGCCAGCAGCTTGTCACAGGGGACTGGCGGGGAGCTGTTTTTT. Its translation: CASSLSQGTGGELFF.

This chain joins TRBV2 and TRBJ2-5; 9 nucleotides agree with TRBD1. Germline trimming cut 10 bases from V and 5 bases from J; bases unmatched to any gene: 5. CDR3 length: 12 residues. CDR1 is SNHLY and CDR2 is FYNNEI in the germline V gene. CDR3 sequence reads: CATQTGGETQYF. Here the CDR3 DNA reads TGTGCCACCCAGACAGGGGGGGAGACCCAGTACTTC.

The chain has TRBV6-5 and TRBJ1-4; D possibly corresponds to TRBD1 (6 bases). V was clipped by 5 bases and J by 8 bases, with 18 bases between them. CDR3 length: 15 amino acids. Germline V gene sequence: CDR1 MNHEY, CDR2 SVGAGI. The CDR3 bases are TGTGCCAGCAGTACGTTAGGGGGGGCAGGGGAAAAACTGTTTTTT. Its protein is CASSTLGGAGEKLFF.

The table lists this clone with a few counts. The rearrangement uses TRBV9 and TRBJ2-7; D gene unclear. CDR3 length equals 14 residues. CDR1 is SGDLS, CDR2 YYNGEE, per germline. Deletions cut 5 bases from V and 0 bases from J, with 12 bases between. The CDR3 DNA follows: TGTGCCAGCAGTCTATACGCACGCTCCTACGAGCAGTACTTC. It codes for CASSLYARSYEQYF. The complete variable domain, with remaining parts taken from reference TRBV9 and TRBJ2-7, reads DSGVTQTPKHLITATGQRVTLRCSPRSGDLSVYWYQQSLDQGLQFLIQYYNGEERAKGNILERFSAQQFPDLHSELNLSSLELGDSALYFCASSLYARSYEQYFGPGTRLTVT.

The chain links TRBV18 to TRBJ2-5; the match to TRBD1 covers 10 bases. Per germline, CDR1 KGHSH and CDR2 LQKENI. Trimming removed 1 base from V and 4 bases from J; junction bases left unmatched: 6. CDR3 length: 16 residues. CDR3 coding DNA: TGTGCCAGCTCACCACTTGACAGGGGGCTCGGAGAGACCCAGTACTTC. This sequence encodes CASSPLDRGLGETQYF. The entire variable domain, with the rest obtained from reference TRBV18 and TRBJ2-5, is as follows: NAGVMQNPRHLVRRRGQEARLRCSPMKGHSHVYWYRQLPEEGLKFMVYLQKENIIDESGMPKERFSAEFPKEGPSILRIQQVVRGDSAAYFCASSPLDRGLGETQYFGPGTRLLVL.

This clone has only one observation. The CDR3 region has the DNA TGTGCCAGCAGTTTCAGGGCAGGGCCTTCCTACGAGCAGTACTTC. Translating gives CASSFRAGPSYEQYF. J is TRBJ2-7 and V is TRBV21-1; the table assigns TRBD1, which was not confirmed against the DNA. TRBV21-1 is termed a pseudogene. This CDR3 spans 15 amino acids.

The J gene is TRBJ2-2, the V gene TRBV5-1; D remains ambiguous. V lost 0 bases and J 6 bases, leaving 9 bases between the germline ends. The germline CDR1 and CDR2 sequences are SGHRS and YFSETQ. This CDR3 has 14 residues. CDR3 nucleotide sequence: TGCGCCAGCAGCTTGGCCACGTTATCCGGGGAGCTGTTTTTT. Its translation: CASSLATLSGELFF.

The chain has TRBV9 and TRBJ2-3, with unresolved D. The CDR3 is made up of 17 amino acids. Germline V CDR1 and CDR2: SGDLS, YYNGEE. V shed 9 bases and J shed 0 bases, with 23 bases lying between them. CDR3 protein: CATSGPISPPSTDTQYF. DNA for the CDR3: TGTGCCACCTCGGGCCCAATCTCACCCCCCAGCACAGATACGCAGTATTTT.

This chain joins TRBV6-5 and TRBJ2-7; a possible D gene is TRBD1 (5 bases). Trimming pared 3 bases from V and 3 bases from J, leaving 18 bases between. CDR1 is MNHEY, CDR2 SVGAGI, per germline. This CDR3 region has 16 residues. Here the CDR3 DNA reads TGTGCCAGCAGTTATACCAGGGTGGGCGTAAGCTACGAGCAGTACTTC. Protein: CASSYTRVGVSYEQYF.

This clone was found a few times. The chain carries TRBV19 and TRBJ1-1, with a possible D match to TRBD1 (5 bases). CDR1 and CDR2 from the germline V gene are LNHDA and SQIVND (reference sequence). V lost 1 base to trimming and J lost 1 base, with 10 bases between them. CDR3 length equals 15 residues. In nucleotides, the CDR3 is TGTGCCAGTAGTATAGTAAACAGGAGGAACACTGAAGCTTTCTTT. Encoded protein: CASSIVNRRNTEAFF.

DNA for the CDR3: TGCGCCAGCAGCTTGGGGGGACGGACTTACAATGAGCAGTTCTTC. This codes for CASSLGGRTYNEQFF. This chain uses TRBV5-1 with TRBJ2-1; TRBD1 or TRBD2 may be the D gene (5 bases each). CDR1 and CDR2 from the germline V gene are SGHRS and YFSETQ. This CDR3 comprises 15 residues. The ends were cut back, 0 bases at V and 4 bases at J, with 11 bases in the middle.

This chain links TRBV27 with TRBJ1-6; D uncertain. V lost 9 bases to trimming and J lost 0 bases, with 18 bases between them. CDR1 MNHEY and CDR2 SMNVEV come from the germline V gene (reference sequence). The CDR3 runs to 17 residues. CDR3 sequence: CASTYSSADSYNSPLHF. In DNA, the CDR3 is TGTGCCAGTACCTATTCTTCAGCCGACTCCTATAATTCACCCCTCCACTTT.

V gene TRBV27 combines with J gene TRBJ2-3; 10 nucleotides align to TRBD2. The junction had 6 bases not matched to a gene; V was cut back by 1 base and J by 5 bases. CDR1 is MNHEY, CDR2 SMNVEV, per germline (reference sequence). CDR3 size: 16 residues. CDR3 DNA sequence: TGTGCCAGCAGTTTATACAGTAGCGGGGGGTTAGATACGCAGTATTTT. Translation gives CASSLYSSGGLDTQYF.

The gene calls are TRBV7-9 and TRBJ2-3, with 13 nucleotides matching TRBD2. After removal of 5 bases from V and 6 bases from J, the junction contained 5 bases not matched to a gene. This CDR3 comprises 15 residues. Looked up from germline, CDR1 is SEHNR and CDR2 is FQNEAQ (reference sequence). This chain's CDR3 is CASSPGTSGADTQYF. The DNA for the CDR3 is TGTGCCAGCAGCCCCGGGACTAGCGGGGCCGATACGCAGTATTTT.

The V gene is TRBV30, the J gene TRBJ2-5, with 8 bases aligning to TRBD1. Germline V gene sequence: CDR1 GTSNPN, CDR2 SVGIG (reference sequence). J lost 2 bases, V lost 1 base, and 6 bases had no gene match. The CDR3 is 15 amino acids. The CDR3 nucleotides are TGTGCCTGGAGTGGTCTGGGACAGGAGCAAGAGACCCAGTACTTC. Its protein product is CAWSGLGQEQETQYF.

Only one count was recorded for this clone. The DNA of the CDR3 is TGTGCCAGCAGTGAACTAAGACAGGGGTGGCATACCGAGACCCAGTACTTC. Translated: CASSELRQGWHTETQYF. The rearrangement uses TRBV25-1 and TRBJ2-5, with TRBD1 matching 8 bases. CDR1 is MGHDK and CDR2 is SYGVNS in the germline V gene. J gave up 5 bases and V 2 bases, and 13 bases lay outside the gene matches. The CDR3 sequence is 17 residues long.